A single T cell receptor beta chain is shown here with its context. Its matching antigen is unknown. The record originates from a study of PD-1 blockade in classical Hodgkin lymphoma. Findings and limits, study-wide: Whoever responded completely had baseline diversity much like that seen in newly diagnosed patients. Only CD4+ TCR diversity, not CD8+, had risen significantly by C4D1.

CDR1 and CDR2 from the germline V gene are MNHNS and SASEGT. There are 14 residues in the CDR3. V shed 4 bases and J shed 7 bases, with 16 bases lying between them. Regarding time point: cycle 4 day 1 (C4D1), after six to seven weeks of nivolumab. Every patient had relapsed following autologous stem cell transplantation, and cohorts differed in brentuximab vedotin exposure. Negative magnetic selection isolated CD4+ T cells from thawed PBMCs. Repertoires were generated with immunoSEQ multiplex PCR, while TCRdb's copy carries only in-frame clones and drops some. The sample has 15,000 to 20,000 clones, approximately 82% seen once.

This chain joins TRBV6-1 and TRBJ1-2; no definite D call. This sample comprised CD4+ T cells from blood, obtained before the fourth cycle of nivolumab. This receptor was taken from a human donor with classical Hodgkin lymphoma. The CDR3 DNA reads TGTGCCAGCAGTGCGACCCTGGGATATGGTGGCTACACCTTC. Encoded protein: CASSATLGYGGYTF.